A single sample gave rise to the 17 T cell receptor beta chains below, sequenced in a study of blood T cell repertoires in COVID-19. Libraries were prepared by immunoSEQ multiplex PCR; TCRdb keeps only in-frame clonotypes and omits some of them. The table lists 150,000 or so clones, approximately 90% of them singletons, with 13% in the top ten. The specimen was peripheral blood. The receptors stem from a young man with COVID-19, enrolled during active disease.

V is TRBV7-3 and J is TRBJ2-2, with unresolved D. The CDR3 is 15 residues long. In germline, CDR1 is SGHTA, CDR2 FQGTGA. Trimming removed 2 bases from V and 1 base from J, with 8 bases in between. The CDR3 loop is CASSLDPGNTGELFF. As DNA, the CDR3 is TGTGCCAGCAGCTTAGACCCAGGGAACACCGGGGAGCTGTTTTTT. Full variable domain (outside the CDR3, taken from reference TRBV7-3 and TRBJ2-2): GAGVSQTPSNKVTEKGKYVELRCDPISGHTALYWYRQSLGQGPEFLIYFQGTGAADDSGLPNDRFFAVRPEGSVSTLKIQRTERGDSAVYLCASSLDPGNTGELFFGEGSRLTVL.

CDR3: CASSPGTSGFYEQYF. CDR3 coding DNA: TGCGCCAGCAGCCCCGGGACTAGCGGGTTCTACGAGCAGTACTTC. The chain combines TRBV5-1 with TRBJ2-7; 12 positions match TRBD2. Trimming removed 4 bases from V and 3 bases from J; junction bases left unmatched: 5. The CDR3 contains 15 residues. Germline assignment: CDR1 SGHRS and CDR2 YFSETQ.

This clone came up once. V is TRBV7-9 and J is TRBJ2-1; perhaps TRBD2 as D (6 bases). CDR1 and CDR2 (germline): SEHNR, FQNEAQ (reference sequence). The CDR3 runs to 14 residues. Trimming shortened V by 5 bases and J by 7 bases, and 15 bases separated the two germline ends. CDR3 DNA: TGTGCCAGCAGCATCTCGGGAGTCTTAAATGAGCAGTTCTTC. It yields the protein CASSISGVLNEQFF. The full variable domain, with the rest looked up from reference TRBV7-9 and TRBJ2-1, is DTGVSQNPRHKITKRGQNVTFRCDPISEHNRLYWYRQTLGQGPEFLTYFQNEAQLEKSRLLSDRFSAERPKGSFSTLEIQRTEQGDSAMYLCASSISGVLNEQFFGPGTRLTVL.

The chain employs TRBV6-2 or TRBV6-3 and TRBJ1-1; TRBD1 is a possible D gene (6 bases). The V end lost 6 bases, the J end lost 0 bases, and 11 bases lay between the germline ends. The CDR3 covers 14 residues. The germline CDR1 and CDR2 sequences are MNHEY and SVGEGT. As DNA, the CDR3 is TGTGCCAGCAGCCCGGACAGTCTGAACACTGAAGCTTTCTTT. This encodes CASSPDSLNTEAFF.

This sequence joins TRBV4-3 and TRBJ1-6, with D perhaps matching TRBD1 (5 bases). CDR3 length: 16 amino acids. The V gene's germline CDR1 is LGHNA and CDR2 YSLEER. Trimming pared 3 bases from V and 5 bases from J, leaving 14 bases between. In DNA, the CDR3 is TGCGCCAGCAGCCAGGAGGTTGGGACTAATAATTCACCCCTCCACTTT. Translation gives CASSQEVGTNNSPLHF.

The V gene is TRBV28, the J gene TRBJ1-1, with 9 bases identical to TRBD1. Germline assignment: CDR1 MDHEN and CDR2 SYDVKM. The CDR3 has 14 amino acids. The ends lost 8 bases at V and 1 base at J; junction bases unmatched: 5. CDR3 DNA: TGTGCCAGCTGGGGGGACAGGGAGAACACTGAAGCTTTCTTT. Translated: CASWGDRENTEAFF.

This chain uses TRBV6-4 with TRBJ1-5; tentative D call: TRBD1 (5 bases). The CDR3 consists of 13 residues. Trimming removed 4 bases from V and 7 bases from J, with 11 bases in between. Germline loops: CDR1 MRHNA, CDR2 SNTAGT. The CDR3 loop is CASSAGGDQPQHF. In nucleotides, the CDR3 is TGTGCCAGCAGTGCCGGGGGTGACCAGCCCCAGCATTTT.

This chain uses TRBV5-4 with TRBJ2-7; D unresolved. The CDR3 contains 15 residues. With 0 bases removed from V and 5 bases from J, the gap between germline ends came to 15 bases. In germline, CDR1 is SGHNT, CDR2 YYREEE (reference sequence). The chain's CDR3 is CASSLEGESLHEQYF. The CDR3 region has the DNA TGTGCCAGCAGCTTGGAAGGAGAATCCCTACACGAGCAGTACTTC.

The count of this clone is one. This CDR3 is also generated by other DNA sequences in the sample. In DNA form, the CDR3 reads TGTGCCAGCTCACCAGGCGCCCCGGGACAGGGGAGGAAGACCCAGTACTTC. Protein product: CASSPGAPGQGRKTQYF. This chain connects TRBV18 to TRBJ2-5; 10 bases are shared with TRBD1. The junction had 12 bases not matched to a gene; V was cut back by 2 bases and J by 6 bases. CDR3 length: 17 residues. Looked up from germline, CDR1 is KGHSH and CDR2 is LQKENI.

This clone was counted only a few times. The gene calls are TRBV7-2 and TRBJ1-2; maybe TRBD1 (6 bases). The CDR3 length is 14 residues. The V gene's germline CDR1 is SGHTA and CDR2 FQGNSA. V shed 2 bases and J shed 4 bases, with 11 bases lying between them. As DNA, the CDR3 is TGTGCCAGCAGCTTACCCCCACAGGGCTATGGCTACACCTTC. Its translation is CASSLPPQGYGYTF.

The V call is TRBV15, the J call TRBJ2-2; a possible D gene is TRBD2 (6 bases). Germline V lookup: CDR1 LNHNV, CDR2 YYDKDF (reference sequence). The CDR3 length is 14 residues. Trimming shortened V by 3 bases and J by 5 bases, and 10 bases separated the two germline ends. The CDR3 region is CATSSWGETGELFF. CDR3 bases: TGTGCCACCAGCAGCTGGGGGGAGACCGGGGAGCTGTTTTTT.

The chain joins TRBV9 to TRBJ2-3; TRBD2 agrees at 9 bases. CDR1 and CDR2 from the germline V gene are SGDLS and YYNGEE. V lost 3 bases, J lost 0 bases, and 5 bases stayed unmatched. This CDR3 is 16 amino acids long. The CDR3 region is CASSESSGTSTDTQYF. The CDR3 DNA reads TGTGCCAGCAGCGAATCTAGCGGGACCAGCACAGATACGCAGTATTTT.

This clone appeared a single time. The chain is built from TRBV7-2 and TRBJ2-1, with D perhaps matching TRBD1 (6 bases). This CDR3 comprises 14 residues. Germline assignment: CDR1 SGHTA and CDR2 FQGNSA. Trimming cost V 6 bases and J 7 bases, with 16 bases left between them. The CDR3, as DNA: TGTGCCAGCAGGGGGGCCGGAGTGGTGAATGAGCAGTTCTTC. It codes for CASRGAGVVNEQFF.

The chain joins TRBV29-1 to TRBJ1-2, with 7 nucleotides matching TRBD1. V shed 0 bases, J shed 2 bases, and the junction held 6 bases outside the gene matches. The CDR3 has 15 amino acids. CDR1 SQVTM and CDR2 ANQGSEA come from the germline V gene. The CDR3 DNA reads TGCAGCGTTGAAGACCTCGCGACAGGGAACTATGGCTACACCTTC. This encodes CSVEDLATGNYGYTF.

The gene calls are TRBV19 and TRBJ2-5, with 10 bases matching TRBD1. This CDR3 is 15 amino acids long. Germline V gene lookup returns CDR1 LNHDA and CDR2 SQIVND (reference sequence). After removal of 4 bases from V and 3 bases from J, the junction contained 5 bases not matched to a gene. The CDR3 sequence is CASSTPGTGEETQYF. CDR3 nucleotide sequence: TGTGCCAGTAGTACCCCCGGGACAGGGGAAGAGACCCAGTACTTC.

V usage is TRBV4-1 and J usage is TRBJ2-3; D remains unclear. Per the germline V gene, CDR1 is MGHRA and CDR2 is YSYEKL. The CDR3 is 16 residues long. Between the trimmed V and J ends, which lost 3 bases and 1 base, there was a span of 14 bases. This CDR3 is CASSHSPDAGTDTQYF. The CDR3, as DNA: TGCGCCAGCAGCCACAGCCCCGACGCGGGCACAGATACGCAGTATTTT.

The CDR3 sequence is CASSPGLAGVSEQYF. CDR3 coding DNA: TGTGCCAGCAGCCCGGGACTAGCGGGAGTAAGCGAGCAGTACTTC. The rearrangement joins TRBV5-6 to TRBJ2-7; TRBD2 matches at 14 bases. Germline CDR1 and CDR2: SGHDT and YYEEEE. The CDR3 length is 15 residues. V was pared by 4 bases and J by 6 bases, with 6 bases of the junction left unmatched.